This T cell receptor (beta chain) is drawn from a study of tumor-infiltrating lymphocytes in primary liver carcinoma. At the level of the study: The patient group consisted of men and women aged 30 to 69 years. General study findings and limits: Tumor top-250-clone fractions significantly exceeded those of blood (p = 0.039).

Unsorted whole blood served as the source of blood RNA, and germline DNA was extracted as well. With roughly 540 ng total RNA as template and a constant-region primer, TCR beta cDNA was made. The TCR beta library was amplified through three nested multiplex PCR rounds in a modified ARM-PCR procedure. TCRdb fed the multiplex PCR reads into MiXCR, producing one record per CDR3 protein. Of 300,000 to 350,000 distinct CDR3 sequences detected, around three fifths appear once; the ten largest clones hold over 15%. Note on this clonotype: Its cognate antigen is unknown.

Sequencing was done on a sample of peripheral blood. This clonotype was sampled from a woman in her thirties with primary liver carcinoma and hepatitis B virus infection.

The CDR3 nucleotides are TGTGCCAGCAGCTTGAATGGGGGTTTAGGAGATACGCAGTATTTT. Protein product: CASSLNGGLGDTQYF. The chain couples TRBV7-9 to TRBJ2-3; D may match TRBD1 or TRBD2 (5 bases each). There are 15 residues in the CDR3. Per germline, CDR1 SEHNR and CDR2 FQNEAQ (reference sequence). Trimming left V 3 bases short and J 5 bases short, with 15 bases between.